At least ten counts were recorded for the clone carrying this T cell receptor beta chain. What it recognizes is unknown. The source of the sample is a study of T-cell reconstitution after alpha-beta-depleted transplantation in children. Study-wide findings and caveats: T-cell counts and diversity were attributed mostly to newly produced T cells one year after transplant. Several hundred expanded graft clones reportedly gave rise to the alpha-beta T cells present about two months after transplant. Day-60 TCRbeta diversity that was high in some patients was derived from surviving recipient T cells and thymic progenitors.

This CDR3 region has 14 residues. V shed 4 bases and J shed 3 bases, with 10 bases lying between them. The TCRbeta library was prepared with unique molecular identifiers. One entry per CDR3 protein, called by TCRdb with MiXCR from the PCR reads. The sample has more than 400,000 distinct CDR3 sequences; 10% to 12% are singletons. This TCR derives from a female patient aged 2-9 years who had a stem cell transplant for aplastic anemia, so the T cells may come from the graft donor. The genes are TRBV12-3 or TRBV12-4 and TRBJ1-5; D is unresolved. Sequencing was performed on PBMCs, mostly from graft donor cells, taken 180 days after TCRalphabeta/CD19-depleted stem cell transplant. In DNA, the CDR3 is TGTGCCAGCAGTTCCATCCTCGACAATCAGCCCCAGCATTTT. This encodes CASSSILDNQPQHF.